The 21 T cell receptor beta chains below come from one sample, sequenced in a study of T cell clusters in autoimmune cytopenias. Tens of thousands of genome equivalents of blood DNA were amplified for TRB. One tube held mixed TRB-A and TRB-B primer pools for touch-down PCR. With the multiplex PCR reads reprocessed, TCRdb shows one record per CDR3 protein and no DNA. The sample has 5,800 or so distinct CDR3 sequences. Material for sequencing was peripheral blood. The origin of the receptors is a human donor with an autoimmune cytopenia or autoimmune hepatitis (not recorded which).

J is TRBJ1-1 and V is TRBV6-4; TCRdb selects TRBD1, and the lack of DNA leaves this call unchecked. Germline assignment: CDR1 MRHNA and CDR2 SNTAGT. The CDR3 length is 14 residues. The CDR3 protein is CASSTGTLGAEAFF.

V gene TRBV5-6 combines with J gene TRBJ1-6; TCRdb's D gene call, TRBD1, goes unchecked for lack of DNA. The CDR3 loop spans 18 amino acids. Germline CDR1 is SGHDT and CDR2 is YYEEEE. The CDR3 protein is CASSPRVTGRGVNSPLHF.

By frequency, this clonotype is medium-sized. The J gene is TRBJ2-3, the V gene TRBV6-5; TCRdb gives TRBD2 as the D gene, but with no DNA this cannot be confirmed. CDR3 length: 16 amino acids. The germline V gene has CDR1 MNHEY and CDR2 SVGAGI. Here the CDR3 reads CASRRLAGTSTDTQYF.

In terms of frequency, this clonotype is medium-sized (0.01 to 0.1%). This sequence joins TRBV19 and TRBJ1-6; TCRdb's D call of TRBD1 is untestable without DNA. This CDR3 is built from 13 residues. Looked up from germline, CDR1 is LNHDA and CDR2 is SQIVND (reference sequence). The CDR3 spells CATQDGGDSPLHF.

This chain links TRBV28 with TRBJ2-1; there is no DNA to check the TCRdb D call of TRBD2. Germline CDR1 is MDHEN and CDR2 is SYDVKM. The CDR3 is 19 amino acids. This CDR3 is CASSQPWTSGGSAYNEQFF.

This clonotype registers medium-sized by frequency. CDR3 region: CAWSTSSPLHF. V is TRBV30 and J is TRBJ1-6. The CDR3 is 11 amino acids. Germline values: CDR1 GTSNPN, CDR2 SVGIG (reference sequence). Drawing the rest from reference TRBV30 and TRBJ1-6, the complete variable domain is SQTIHQWPATLVQPVGSPLSLECTVEGTSNPNLYWYRQAAGRGLQLLFYSVGIGQISSEVPQNLSASRPQDRQFILSSKKLLLSDSGFYLCAWSTSSPLHFGNGTRLTVT.

This clonotype shows up as medium-sized by frequency. V and J are TRBV6-1 and TRBJ2-6; TCRdb calls TRBD1, which cannot be checked without DNA. The CDR3 runs to 16 residues. Germline assignment: CDR1 MNHNS and CDR2 SASEGT. CDR3: CASDRDEGSGANVLTF.

The CDR3 sequence: CASSQDRGYTF. V and J are TRBV14 and TRBJ1-2. Germline assignment: CDR1 SGHDN and CDR2 FVKESK. The CDR3 contains 11 residues.

The chain is built from TRBV30 and TRBJ2-7; TCRdb's D gene call, TRBD1, goes unchecked for lack of DNA. The CDR3 consists of 15 residues. The germline V gene encodes CDR1 GTSNPN and CDR2 SVGIG (reference sequence). The CDR3 spells CAWSPGTGTLYEQYF.

The chain employs TRBV12-3 or TRBV12-4 and TRBJ2-7; no DNA is available, so the TRBD1 call from TCRdb remains unchecked. The CDR3 totals 15 residues. The CDR3 loop is CASSLATQGMREQYF.

This clonotype is labeled medium-sized based on frequency. V is TRBV13 and J is TRBJ2-5. This CDR3 region has 15 residues. From germline, CDR1 is PRHDT and CDR2 FYEKMQ (reference sequence). The CDR3 protein is CASSRGLAALETQYF.

The chain recombines TRBV20-1 with TRBJ2-1; the D call of TRBD1 rests on TCRdb alone, since no DNA is present to check it. Germline CDR1 is DFQATT and CDR2 is SNEGSKA (reference sequence). The CDR3 is 12 amino acids. The CDR3: CSVQQGWDEQFF.

The chain is built from TRBV27 and TRBJ2-5. Germline V gene sequence: CDR1 MNHEY, CDR2 SMNVEV (reference sequence). CDR3 length: 14 residues. CDR3 region: CASSLSRNQETQYF.

This clonotype shows up as medium-sized by frequency. J is TRBJ1-6 and V is TRBV19; TCRdb indicates TRBD1, and absent DNA this call remains unverified. Germline-derived CDR1 and CDR2 are LNHDA and SQIVND (reference sequence). This CDR3 spans 14 amino acids. Here the CDR3 reads CASRGQGGNSPLHF.

This chain connects TRBV30 to TRBJ1-3. Germline CDR1 is GTSNPN and CDR2 is SVGIG (reference sequence). The CDR3 sequence is 15 residues long. The CDR3 is CAWSRLRSSGNTIYF.

This chain uses TRBV27 with TRBJ2-2; TCRdb proposes TRBD1, but this gene call is untestable without DNA. The germline gives CDR1 MNHEY, CDR2 SMNVEV (reference sequence). The CDR3 totals 16 residues. CDR3: CASSPAGTGKAGELFF.

This clonotype is called medium-sized based on its frequency. This rearrangement joins TRBV6-6 to TRBJ2-6. The CDR3 is 15 residues long. In germline, CDR1 is MNHNY, CDR2 SVGAGI (reference sequence). The chain's CDR3 is CASSSTLSGANVLTF.

V usage is TRBV5-1 and J usage is TRBJ1-4. Germline values: CDR1 SGHRS, CDR2 YFSETQ. The CDR3 is 15 residues long. CDR3 loop: CASSLGQVYGEKLFF.

By frequency, this clonotype registers medium-sized. V usage is TRBV11-3 and J usage is TRBJ2-5; TCRdb proposes TRBD1, but this gene call is untestable without DNA. Per germline, CDR1 SGHNT and CDR2 YENEEA. The CDR3 loop spans 16 amino acids. This chain's CDR3 is CASSLGTSGDGETQYF.

Its frequency marks this clonotype as medium-sized. This rearrangement joins TRBV29-1 to TRBJ1-1; checking the TCRdb D call of TRBD1 is not possible without DNA. The germline V gene encodes CDR1 SQVTM and CDR2 ANQGSEA. This CDR3 region has 13 residues. The CDR3 is CSVEGHPNTEAFF.

According to its frequency, this clonotype is medium-sized. The chain combines TRBV12-3 or TRBV12-4 with TRBJ2-1; TCRdb selects TRBD2, and the lack of DNA leaves this call unchecked. The CDR3 has 17 residues. The CDR3 spells CASSTNEGLASHNEQFF.